Shown below are 24 T cell receptor beta chains from a single sample sequenced in a study of neurological immune-mediated disorders. MiXCR, applied by TCRdb to the 5' RACE reads, yields one record per CDR3 protein. The sample yields under 75,000 distinct CDR3 sequences, over 4% seen once. Input material: PBMCs. The receptors come from a human donor with multiple sclerosis. The donor label of this sample is uncertain.

The CDR3 DNA follows: TGTGCCAGCAGCTATCCGAAAGGGGGCGGAGAGACCCAGTACTTC. It encodes CASSYPKGGGETQYF. The chain couples TRBV7-9 to TRBJ2-5; 7 positions match TRBD1. V dropped 4 bases and J dropped 4; count of bases not matched to a gene: 9. The length of the CDR3 is 15 residues. Germline CDR1 and CDR2: SEHNR and FQNEAQ (reference sequence).

By proportion, this clonotype is medium-sized. This chain joins TRBV10-3 and TRBJ2-1; weak D call: TRBD2 (5 bases). The V gene lost 0 bases and the J gene lost 5 bases, with 5 bases spanning the gap. The CDR3 is made up of 13 amino acids. Per germline, CDR1 ENHRY and CDR2 SYGVKD. Written as DNA, the CDR3 is TGTGCCATCAGTGAGTCGAGGGACAATGAGCAGTTCTTC. Translation: CAISESRDNEQFF.

With regard to this clonotype: No DNA is shown, since the ends of the CDR3 on it are uncertain; the CDR3 is the one TCRdb lists. V gene TRBV6-1 combines with J gene TRBJ1-6; the table calls TRBD1, which could not be checked here. The CDR3 length equals 22 residues, ends included. Germline V gene lookup returns CDR1 MNHNS and CDR2 SASEGT. CDR3 residues: CASSLPHSYEQYFGQASVPLHF.

This clonotype was picked up many times. This chain links TRBV5-1 with TRBJ2-1; TRBD1 is a possible D gene (6 bases). The CDR3 loop spans 12 amino acids. Trimming pared 4 bases from V and 6 bases from J, leaving 8 bases between. Germline V gene sequence: CDR1 SGHRS, CDR2 YFSETQ. The CDR3 nucleotides are TGCGCCAGCAGCGTGGACAGCAATGAGCAGTTCTTC. Translating gives CASSVDSNEQFF. The full variable domain, rest sourced from reference TRBV5-1 and TRBJ2-1, is KAGVTQTPRYLIKTRGQQVTLSCSPISGHRSVSWYQQTPGQGLQFLFEYFSETQRNKGNFPGRFSGRQFSNSRSEMNVSTLELGDSALYLCASSVDSNEQFFGPGTRLTVL.

This clonotype was picked up many times. The chain links TRBV5-1 to TRBJ2-2, with 15 bases aligning to TRBD2. Germline V gene lookup returns CDR1 SGHRS and CDR2 YFSETQ. The CDR3 totals 18 residues. V was clipped by 3 bases and J by 0 bases; unmatched bases: 3. The CDR3 DNA reads TGCGCCAGCAGCTCCGGGACTAGCGGGGGGTCGAACACCGGGGAGCTGTTTTTT. The encoded protein is CASSSGTSGGSNTGELFF.

This clonotype occurred many times. J is TRBJ2-1 and V is TRBV7-2; 9 bases are shared with TRBD1. V lost 2 bases and J lost 5; bases outside the gene matches: 13. This CDR3 has 18 residues. In germline, CDR1 is SGHTA, CDR2 FQGNSA. Here the CDR3 DNA reads TGTGCCAGCAGCTTAAATAGCATTTGGGACAGGGTAGACAATGAGCAGTTCTTC. Its protein product is CASSLNSIWDRVDNEQFF.

V is TRBV2 and J is TRBJ2-1, with 7 bases lining up with TRBD1. V lost 8 bases, J lost 0 bases, and 7 bases stayed unmatched. The CDR3 consists of 15 residues. The germline gives CDR1 SNHLY, CDR2 FYNNEI. The CDR3 DNA reads as TGTGCCAGCGGAAGAGACAGGGCCTCCTACAATGAGCAGTTCTTC. This sequence encodes CASGRDRASYNEQFF.

This clonotype was observed many times. J is TRBJ1-5 and V is TRBV5-1; D may be TRBD1 (5 bases). Germline loops: CDR1 SGHRS, CDR2 YFSETQ. V dropped 0 bases and J dropped 5 bases, with 6 bases sitting between them. The CDR3 runs 13 residues. The CDR3 is CASSLEGHQPQHF. In nucleotides, the CDR3 is TGCGCCAGCAGCTTGGAGGGGCATCAGCCCCAGCATTTT.

This clonotype came up a few times. This chain uses TRBV5-1 with TRBJ2-2, with D tentatively TRBD1 (7 bases). Per the germline V gene, CDR1 is SGHRS and CDR2 is YFSETQ. Trimming removed 4 bases from V and 1 base from J, with 14 bases in between. CDR3 length equals 16 residues. CDR3 nucleotides: TGCGCCAGCAGCCGCGGGACAGCGGGGAACACCGGGGAGCTGTTTTTT. Translation gives CASSRGTAGNTGELFF.

This clonotype has a count of ten or more. The chain has TRBV10-3 and TRBJ2-1; TRBD2 might be the D (7 bases). Germline V lookup: CDR1 ENHRY, CDR2 SYGVKD. This CDR3 has 13 residues. V lost 8 bases, J lost 3 bases, and 11 bases lay in between. The CDR3: CAIEGGDYNEQFF. In DNA, the CDR3 is TGTGCCATCGAGGGGGGGGACTACAATGAGCAGTTCTTC.

At least ten counts were recorded for this clonotype. This chain links TRBV29-1 with TRBJ1-1; no definite D call. The CDR3 consists of 12 residues. Germline V lookup: CDR1 SQVTM, CDR2 ANQGSEA. V lost 4 bases, J lost 4 bases, and 10 bases lay in between. CDR3 coding DNA: TGCAGCGTTGTGCGGGCGGGCACTGAAGCTTTCTTT. It specifies CSVVRAGTEAFF.

This clonotype was seen at least ten times. The rearrangement joins TRBV18 to TRBJ2-2; possible D gene TRBD2, 5 bases. Germline assignment: CDR1 KGHSH and CDR2 LQKENI. The CDR3 contains 12 residues. Trimming stripped 6 bases from V and 7 bases from J, with 9 bases between. This CDR3 is CASSSEGGELFF. In nucleotides, the CDR3 is TGTGCCAGCTCGTCTGAGGGCGGGGAGCTGTTTTTT.

This clonotype was picked up many times. The chain couples TRBV7-9 to TRBJ1-5, with D hard to call. Deletions cut 2 bases from V and 4 bases from J, with 3 bases between. The CDR3 runs 12 residues. Germline CDR1 reads SEHNR; CDR2 reads FQNEAQ (reference sequence). The CDR3 DNA sequence: TGTGCCAGCAGCTTACTAAATCAGCCCCAGCATTTT. Translating gives CASSLLNQPQHF. The full variable domain, with the rest looked up from reference TRBV7-9 and TRBJ1-5, is DTGVSQNPRHKITKRGQNVTFRCDPISEHNRLYWYRQTLGQGPEFLTYFQNEAQLEKSRLLSDRFSAERPKGSFSTLEIQRTEQGDSAMYLCASSLLNQPQHFGDGTRLSIL.

There are many counts of this clonotype. The chain has TRBV20-1 and TRBJ2-1; a weak D match, TRBD2 (6 bases). CDR3 length equals 15 residues. Germline CDR1 and CDR2: DFQATT and SNEGSKA (reference sequence). Trimming shortened V by 5 bases and J by 0 bases, and 14 bases separated the two germline ends. Here the CDR3 reads CSARRPGLSYNEQFF. The DNA of the CDR3 is TGCAGTGCTCGAAGACCGGGACTCTCCTACAATGAGCAGTTCTTC.

This clonotype was recorded many times. The chain links TRBV5-1 to TRBJ2-3; TRBD1 agrees at 9 bases. Germline V gene lookup returns CDR1 SGHRS and CDR2 YFSETQ. This CDR3 comprises 16 residues. Trimming removed 3 bases from V and 1 base from J; junction bases left unmatched: 6. The CDR3 protein is CASSSSRQGGTDTQYF. CDR3 DNA sequence: TGCGCCAGCAGCTCTTCTCGACAGGGGGGCACAGATACGCAGTATTTT.

There are many counts of this clonotype. V usage is TRBV29-1 and J usage is TRBJ2-4, with D maybe TRBD2 (6 bases). This CDR3 is built from 12 residues. CDR1 is SQVTM, CDR2 ANQGSEA, per germline. V dropped 7 bases and J dropped 8 bases, with 15 bases sitting between them. The CDR3 sequence is CSGRQSGDIQYF. CDR3 nucleotide sequence: TGCAGCGGACGACAGTCGGGAGACATTCAGTACTTC.

The CDR3 is CASSETVMNTEAFF. DNA for the CDR3: TGTGCCAGCTCCGAGACCGTCATGAACACTGAAGCTTTCTTT. V and J are TRBV5-4 and TRBJ1-1; D unclear. The ends were cut back, 7 bases at V and 0 bases at J, with 13 bases in the middle. The CDR3 sequence is 14 residues long. Germline loops: CDR1 SGHNT, CDR2 YYREEE (reference sequence).

This clonotype was picked up many times. The rearrangement uses TRBV4-1 and TRBJ1-5; D uncertain. Trimming pared 0 bases from V and 5 bases from J, leaving 14 bases between. Germline lookup yields CDR1 MGHRA and CDR2 YSYEKL. The CDR3 is 16 amino acids. DNA of the CDR3: TGCGCCAGCAGCCAAGAATGGGCAAGAGGTTATCAGCCCCAGCATTTT. This translates into CASSQEWARGYQPQHF.

This clonotype has at least ten counts. The chain carries TRBV27 and TRBJ1-6; D not certain. Trimming pared 1 base from V and 13 bases from J, leaving 17 bases between. In germline, CDR1 is MNHEY, CDR2 SMNVEV (reference sequence). The CDR3 is 15 amino acids. CDR3 DNA sequence: TGTGCCAGCAGTTTATGGCCAGTAAGCGGGTCGCCCCTCCACTTT. This encodes CASSLWPVSGSPLHF.

V gene TRBV15 combines with J gene TRBJ2-1, with TRBD1 matching over 11 bases. V lost 6 bases to trimming and J lost 8 bases; unmatched junction nucleotides: 15. The CDR3 is 17 residues long. CDR1 is LNHNV and CDR2 is YYDKDF in the germline V gene (reference sequence). The CDR3 nucleotides read TGTGCCACCAGGGATTCCGGGACAGGGGGGATGACGGATGAGCAGTTCTTC. Protein product: CATRDSGTGGMTDEQFF. Complete variable domain (other parts from reference TRBV15 and TRBJ2-1): DAMVIQNPRYQVTQFGKPVTLSCSQTLNHNVMYWYQQKSSQAPKLLFHYYDKDFNNEADTPDNFQSRRPNTSFCFLDIRSPGLGDTAMYLCATRDSGTGGMTDEQFFGPGTRLTVL.

This clonotype has at least ten counts. The chain combines TRBV12-3 or TRBV12-4 with TRBJ2-2; 11 bases line up with TRBD1. V shed 7 bases and J 5 bases; nucleotides not matched to a gene: 9. This CDR3 spans 16 amino acids. CDR3 bases: TGTGCCAGCAAGTCGTCCGGGACAGGGGGGACCGGGGAGCTGTTTTTT. Its protein product is CASKSSGTGGTGELFF.

V usage is TRBV6-6 and J usage is TRBJ1-1; D gene unclear. CDR3 length: 13 residues. CDR1 is MNHNY, CDR2 SVGAGI, per germline (reference sequence). The V end was cut by 3 bases, the J end by 4 bases, with 9 bases between. In DNA form, the CDR3 reads TGTGCCAGCAGTTATGGGGTGGGCACTGAAGCTTTCTTT. This translates into CASSYGVGTEAFF.

This clonotype was seen at least ten times. The chain is built from TRBV5-1 and TRBJ2-3, with D maybe TRBD2 (5 bases). Germline loops: CDR1 SGHRS, CDR2 YFSETQ. V shed 4 bases and J shed 5 bases, with 20 bases lying between them. The CDR3 is made up of 16 amino acids. CDR3 coding DNA: TGCGCCAGCAGCCTGGCCTTGGGAGCTTACGAAGATACGCAGTATTTT. This sequence encodes CASSLALGAYEDTQYF.

Many counts were recorded for this clonotype. The gene calls are TRBV5-1 and TRBJ2-3, with D perhaps assigned TRBD1 or TRBD2 (6 bases each). Germline CDR1 reads SGHRS; CDR2 reads YFSETQ. The ends were cut back, 4 bases at V and 2 bases at J, with 14 bases in the middle. The CDR3 has 15 residues. CDR3 bases: TGCGCCAGCAGCCCGCCGGAGGGGGTCACAGATACGCAGTATTTT. Residues: CASSPPEGVTDTQYF.